The present T cell receptor beta chain was sequenced within a study of human T cells and chemical hapten exposure. Across the study: Predominantly women, the patients had alopecia areata, totalis or universalis.

Trimming pared 6 bases from V and 3 bases from J, leaving 14 bases between. The CDR3 is 14 residues long. Looked up from germline, CDR1 is ENHRY and CDR2 is SYGVKD. Overall study findings and caveats: With patch test score, the counts of PT1 expanded TCRs showed a positive correlation.

There are many counts of this clonotype. Its matching antigen is unknown. TCRdb re-analysed the RACE reads in MiXCR, keeping a single row per CDR3 protein. This repertoire shows approximately 320,000 distinct CDR3 sequences, roughly 6% found once; its top ten account for over 7%. Noted time point: pre-sensitization, week 0. Treatment in this sample: therapeutic diphenylcyclopropenone sensitization with weekly scalp DPC. The TCR originated in a woman aged 18-29 years with alopecia areata. Some clones in this sample may be carry-over from other donors' samples. The sample was whole blood, taken in connection with sensitization to the hapten diphenylcyclopropenone (DPC). The chain carries TRBV10-3 and TRBJ1-1, with a possible D match to TRBD1 (6 bases). CDR3 region: CAIRKQGLYTEAFF. The DNA for the CDR3 is TGTGCCATCAGAAAACAGGGCCTATACACTGAAGCTTTCTTT.